This TCR beta chain was found in a study of T cell repertoires in cytomegalovirus infection. MiXCR, applied by TCRdb to the reads, yields one record per CDR3 protein. The data show about 260,000 distinct CDR3 sequences, over 8% seen once. Trimming stripped 0 bases from V and 4 bases from J, with 9 bases between. This CDR3 region has 14 residues. Germline V CDR1 and CDR2: LGHDT, YNNKEL (reference sequence). This clonotype appeared many times. The chain couples TRBV3-1 to TRBJ1-2; D not resolved. This sequence was found in a human donor in good health (CMV status not recorded). Some clones in this sample may be carry-over from other donors' samples. The sequenced sample consisted of PBMCs. The CDR3 DNA sequence: TGTGCCAGCAGCCAAGATCCACTAGCCTATGGCTACACCTTC. Translated: CASSQDPLAYGYTF.